This T cell receptor beta chain was identified in a study of T cells in Graves' hyperthyroidism and ophthalmopathy. The CDR3 has 11 amino acids. Looked up from germline, CDR1 is SNHLY and CDR2 is FYNNEI. V lost 8 bases to trimming and J lost 5 bases, with 9 bases between them. TCR beta CDR3 regions were amplified from RNA transcripts. The HTBI set primed first-round TCR CDR3 RT-PCR. TCRdb independently ran MiXCR on the multiplex PCR reads; one entry per CDR3 protein. Of about 380,000 distinct CDR3 sequences in the sample, less than 20% are singletons; the top ten hold 40% to 45%. This clonotype has a handful of counts.

The source of this sequence is a young man with Graves' ophthalmopathy. The sample comprised blood. This chain uses TRBV2 with TRBJ1-2, with a weak D call TRBD1 (6 bases). The CDR3 nucleotides read TGTGCCAGCGGGGGGCAGTATGGCTACACCTTC. It encodes CASGGQYGYTF.